The T cell receptor beta chain under discussion was sequenced for a study of identical twins. General study results and limits: Part of the zero-insertion signal could reflect confounding by invariant MAIT and iNKT cells. Insertions were reduced in abundant cord blood beta clonotypes but not in memory repertoires.

The germline gives CDR1 SGHRS, CDR2 YFSETQ. This CDR3 is built from 17 residues. V shed 1 base, J shed 7 bases, and the junction held 14 bases outside the gene matches. To note about this clonotype: Its antigen is still unknown.

Using its own MiXCR run on the 5' RACE reads, TCRdb lists one record per CDR3 protein. The table shows approximately 300,000 distinct CDR3 sequences, with roughly 9.7% occurring only once. This sample also belongs to another study, concerning yellow fever vaccine responses in identical twins.

The TCR comes from a woman aged 18 to 35 in good health. The sequenced material came from CD8+ T cells sorted from blood. The J gene is TRBJ2-1, the V gene TRBV5-1, with 7 positions matching TRBD1. CDR3 DNA sequence: TGCGCCAGCAGCTTGTTCTACCGCGACAGGGTGAATAATGAGCAGTTCTTC. Its protein is CASSLFYRDRVNNEQFF.